These T cell receptor beta chains were read from a single sample in a study of blood T cell repertoires in COVID-19. TCRdb's table, derived via immunoSEQ multiplex PCR, lists solely in-frame clones and lacks some. The table has 350,000 or so clones, roughly 89% seen once; the top ten hold about 3.9%. Source material: peripheral blood. The receptor set was obtained from a woman aged 55-69 years with COVID-19, enrolled during active disease. The CDR3 runs from the conserved cysteine through the conserved F or W. A D gene is named only where the DNA matches it firmly. Part of the rows lack a size; the others show once, few, many or a class for expanded clones.

cdr3_aa	cdr3_nt	v_call	clone_size	j_call	d_call
CATEGTEKAFF	TGTGCCACCGAAGGTACAGAGAAAGCTTTCTTT	TRBV24-1	once	TRBJ1-1	-
CASRLDGDYGYTF	TGTGCCAGCAGACTCGACGGAGACTATGGCTACACCTTC	TRBV28	-	TRBJ1-2	-
CASSEDRSPTDEKLFF	TGTGCCAGCAGTGAGGACAGGTCCCCTACAGATGAAAAACTGTTTTTT	TRBV6-1	-	TRBJ1-4	TRBD1
CASSSKSTSPDTQYF	TGTGCCAGCAGCTCGAAATCGACTAGCCCAGATACGCAGTATTTT	TRBV5-4	-	TRBJ2-3	TRBD2
CASKRTVVYGYTF	TGTGCCAGCAAACGGACAGTAGTCTATGGCTACACCTTC	TRBV28	-	TRBJ1-2	-
CAWSVLGGYAFF	TGTGCCTGGAGTGTACTGGGGGGTTATGCTTTCTTT	TRBV30	-	TRBJ1-1	-
CASSVGWGEVRGYTF	TGTGCCAGCAGCGTAGGATGGGGGGAAGTGAGGGGCTACACCTTC	TRBV9	-	TRBJ1-2	-
CASSQGGGITEAFF	TGTGCCAGCAGCCAAGGAGGGGGCATCACTGAAGCTTTCTTT	TRBV14	-	TRBJ1-1	TRBD1
CASSPAASGGNEQYF	TGCGCCAGCAGCCCTGCAGCCAGCGGGGGGAACGAGCAGTACTTC	TRBV5-1	-	TRBJ2-7	TRBD2
CASSLWSATNYGYTF	TGTGCCAGCAGTTTATGGAGCGCCACTAACTATGGCTACACCTTC	TRBV28	-	TRBJ1-2	-
CASSPGLTEAFF	TGTGCCAGCAGCCCAGGCTTGACTGAAGCTTTCTTT	TRBV14	-	TRBJ1-1	-
CASSPRQGKTEAFF	TGCGCCAGCAGCCCGAGACAGGGGAAGACTGAAGCTTTCTTT	TRBV5-1	-	TRBJ1-1	TRBD1
CATSSKTGPLAGANVLTF	TGTGCCACCAGCAGTAAGACAGGGCCCCTCGCTGGGGCCAACGTCCTGACTTTC	TRBV15	-	TRBJ2-6	TRBD1
CSVVRGQGGTDTQYF	TGCAGCGTTGTGAGGGGACAAGGGGGCACAGATACGCAGTATTTT	TRBV29-1	once	TRBJ2-3	-
CASHRTGSGNQPQHF	TGTGCCAGTCACAGGACAGGGTCGGGGAATCAGCCCCAGCATTTT	TRBV28	-	TRBJ1-5	TRBD1
CASISTQFEAEAFF	TGTGCCAGCATCTCGACCCAATTTGAGGCTGAAGCTTTCTTT	TRBV2	-	TRBJ1-1	-
CASSIGQGLEQYF	TGTGCCAGCTCCATCGGACAGGGCTTGGAGCAGTACTTC	TRBV18	-	TRBJ2-7	TRBD1
CASSLGQGDYGYTF	TGTGCCAGCAGTTTAGGACAGGGGGACTATGGCTACACCTTC	TRBV28	-	TRBJ1-2	TRBD1
CASSRRQVLNSPLHF	TGTGCCAGCAGTCGCCGTCAGGTTCTTAATTCACCCCTCCACTTT	TRBV5-4	-	TRBJ1-6	-
CASSLQLNYGYTF	TGCGCCAGCAGCCTGCAACTTAACTATGGCTACACCTTC	TRBV5-1	-	TRBJ1-2	-
CASSGQGYATTEAFF	TGTGCCAGCAGTGGACAGGGCTACGCGACCACTGAAGCTTTCTTT	TRBV2	once	TRBJ1-1	TRBD1
CASSYTSGGYNEQFF	TGTGCCAGCAGTTACACTAGCGGGGGGTACAATGAGCAGTTCTTC	TRBV2	-	TRBJ2-1	TRBD2
CASSLSSGSTDTQYF	TGCGCCAGCAGCCTGTCTAGCGGTAGCACAGATACGCAGTATTTT	TRBV5-1	-	TRBJ2-3	TRBD2
CASSLSRDSNEKLFF	TGTGCCAGTAGTTTATCGAGGGATTCTAATGAAAAACTGTTTTTT	TRBV19	-	TRBJ1-4	-
CASSQDTLRWRGYTF	TGCGCCAGCAGCCAAGATACTTTACGGTGGAGAGGCTACACCTTC	TRBV4-1	-	TRBJ1-2	-
CAISEIGQGDGYTF	TGTGCCATCAGTGAGATCGGACAGGGAGATGGCTACACCTTC	TRBV10-3	-	TRBJ1-2	TRBD1
CAGQGRTYEQYF	TGTGCCGGACAGGGTCGTACCTACGAGCAGTACTTC	TRBV7-9	-	TRBJ2-7	TRBD1
CASSSTSGGPAKNIQYF	TGCGCCAGCAGCTCCACTAGCGGGGGGCCGGCAAAAAACATTCAGTACTTC	TRBV5-1	once	TRBJ2-4	TRBD2
CASSGETGGSYNSPLHF	TGTGCCAGCAGCGGCGAGACAGGGGGGTCCTATAATTCACCCCTCCACTTT	TRBV7-6	-	TRBJ1-6	TRBD1
CASSPSPGTSAGANVLTF	TGTGCCAGCAGCCCAAGTCCCGGGACTAGCGCCGGGGCCAACGTCCTGACTTTC	TRBV7-6	-	TRBJ2-6	TRBD2
CASRRQGLSDQPQHF	TGTGCCAGCAGACGACAGGGATTGAGCGATCAGCCCCAGCATTTT	TRBV6-6	-	TRBJ1-5	TRBD1
CASSSTGQGEETQYF	TGTGCCAGCAGCTCGACGGGACAGGGAGAAGAGACCCAGTACTTC	TRBV13	-	TRBJ2-5	TRBD1
CASSGGQGGANTEAFF	TGCGCCAGCAGCGGTGGACAGGGGGGCGCGAACACTGAAGCTTTCTTT	TRBV5-1	-	TRBJ1-1	TRBD1
CASSLGGAVSCEQYF	TGTGCCAGCAGCCTCGGGGGGGCCGTTAGTTGCGAGCAGTACTTC	TRBV7-9	-	TRBJ2-7	TRBD2
CASSYLTGGAGYGYTF	TGTGCCAGCAGTTATCTAACAGGAGGGGCAGGCTATGGCTACACCTTC	TRBV6-2/TRBV6-3	-	TRBJ1-2	-
CASSPQGGTGVVEKLFF	TGTGCCAGCAGCCCCCAAGGCGGGACAGGGGTAGTTGAAAAACTGTTTTTT	TRBV5-8	-	TRBJ1-4	TRBD1
CASSESAGLSSYNSPLHF	TGTGCCAGCAGTGAGTCAGCAGGGTTAAGCTCCTATAATTCACCCCTCCACTTT	TRBV6-1	-	TRBJ1-6	-
CASSRSQMNTEAFF	TGTGCCAGTAGTAGATCACAGATGAACACTGAAGCTTTCTTT	TRBV19	once	TRBJ1-1	-
CASGGVGDYGYTF	TGTGCCAGCGGCGGAGTAGGTGACTATGGCTACACCTTC	TRBV5-4	-	TRBJ1-2	-
CASSSDRGGQPQHF	TGCGCCAGCAGCTCAGACAGGGGGGGTCAGCCCCAGCATTTT	TRBV5-1	-	TRBJ1-5	TRBD1